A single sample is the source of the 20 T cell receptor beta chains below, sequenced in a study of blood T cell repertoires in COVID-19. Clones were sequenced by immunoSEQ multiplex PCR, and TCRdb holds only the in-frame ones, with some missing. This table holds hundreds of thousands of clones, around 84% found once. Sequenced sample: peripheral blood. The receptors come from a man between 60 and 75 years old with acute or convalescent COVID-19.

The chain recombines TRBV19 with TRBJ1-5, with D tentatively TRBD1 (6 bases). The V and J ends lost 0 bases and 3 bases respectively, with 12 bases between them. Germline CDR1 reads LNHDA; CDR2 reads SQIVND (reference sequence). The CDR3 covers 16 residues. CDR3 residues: CASSIDRDRPNQPQHF. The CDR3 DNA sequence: TGTGCCAGTAGTATAGATCGAGACAGGCCCAATCAGCCCCAGCATTTT.

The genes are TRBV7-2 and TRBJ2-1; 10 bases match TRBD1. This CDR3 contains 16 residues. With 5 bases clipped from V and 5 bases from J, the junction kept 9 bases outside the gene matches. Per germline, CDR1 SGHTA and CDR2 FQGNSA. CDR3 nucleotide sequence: TGTGCCAGCAGCGCTAGACAGGGGGCAGTTAACAATGAGCAGTTCTTC. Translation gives CASSARQGAVNNEQFF.

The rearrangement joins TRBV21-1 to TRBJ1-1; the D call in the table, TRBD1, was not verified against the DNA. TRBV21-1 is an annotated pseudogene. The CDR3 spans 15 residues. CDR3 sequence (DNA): TGTGCCAGCAGCAAAGTGACGACAGTGAACACTGAAGCTTTCTTT. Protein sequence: CASSKVTTVNTEAFF.

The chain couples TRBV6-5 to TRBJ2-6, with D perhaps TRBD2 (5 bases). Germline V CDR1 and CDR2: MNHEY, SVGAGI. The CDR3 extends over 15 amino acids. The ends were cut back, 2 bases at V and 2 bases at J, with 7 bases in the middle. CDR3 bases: TGTGCCAGCAGTTACAACGGGGCTGGGGCCAACGTCCTGACTTTC. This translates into CASSYNGAGANVLTF.

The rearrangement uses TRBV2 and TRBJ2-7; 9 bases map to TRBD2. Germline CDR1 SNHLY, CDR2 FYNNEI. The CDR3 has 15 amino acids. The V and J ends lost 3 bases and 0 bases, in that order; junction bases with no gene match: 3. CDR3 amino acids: CASSEVAGASYEQYF. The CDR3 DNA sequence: TGTGCCAGCAGTGAGGTAGCGGGGGCCTCCTACGAGCAGTACTTC.

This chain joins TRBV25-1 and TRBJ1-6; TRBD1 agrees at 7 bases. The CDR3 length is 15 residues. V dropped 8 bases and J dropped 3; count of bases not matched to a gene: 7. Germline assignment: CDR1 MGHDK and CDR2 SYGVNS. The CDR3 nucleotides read TGTGCCAGCGGGTCCCGGGACAGCTATAATTCACCCCTCCACTTT. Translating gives CASGSRDSYNSPLHF.

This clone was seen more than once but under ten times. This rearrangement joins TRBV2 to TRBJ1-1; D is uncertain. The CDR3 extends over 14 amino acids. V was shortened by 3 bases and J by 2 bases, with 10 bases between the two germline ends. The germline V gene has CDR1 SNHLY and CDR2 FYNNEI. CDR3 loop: CASSEARINTEAFF. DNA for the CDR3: TGTGCCAGCAGTGAGGCCAGGATAAACACTGAAGCTTTCTTT.

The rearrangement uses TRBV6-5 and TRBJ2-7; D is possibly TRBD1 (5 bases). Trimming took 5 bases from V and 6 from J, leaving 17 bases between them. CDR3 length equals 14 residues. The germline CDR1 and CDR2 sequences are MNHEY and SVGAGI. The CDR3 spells CASSPDTWNPEQYF. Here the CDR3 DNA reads TGTGCCAGCAGTCCGGACACCTGGAACCCCGAGCAGTACTTC.

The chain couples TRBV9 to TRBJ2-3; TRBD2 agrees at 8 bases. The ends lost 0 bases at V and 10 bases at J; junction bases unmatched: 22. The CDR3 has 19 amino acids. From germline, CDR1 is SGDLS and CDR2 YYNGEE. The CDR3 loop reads CASSVGPSSGRSSYRSQYF. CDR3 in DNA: TGTGCCAGCAGCGTAGGGCCCTCTAGCGGGCGATCATCGTATCGGTCGCAGTATTTT.

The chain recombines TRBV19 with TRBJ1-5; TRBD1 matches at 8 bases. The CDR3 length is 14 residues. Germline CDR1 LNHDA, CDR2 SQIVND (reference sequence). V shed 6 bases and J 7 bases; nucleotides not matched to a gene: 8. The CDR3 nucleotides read TGTGCCAGTAGGACGACAGGGGCTAAACAGCCCCAGCATTTT. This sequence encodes CASRTTGAKQPQHF.

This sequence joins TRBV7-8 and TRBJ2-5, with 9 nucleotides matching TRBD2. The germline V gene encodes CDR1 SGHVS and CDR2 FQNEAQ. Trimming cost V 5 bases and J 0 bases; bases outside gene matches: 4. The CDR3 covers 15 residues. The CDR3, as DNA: TGTGCCAGCAGCCCTAGCGGGGCTTACCAAGAGACCCAGTACTTC. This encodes CASSPSGAYQETQYF.

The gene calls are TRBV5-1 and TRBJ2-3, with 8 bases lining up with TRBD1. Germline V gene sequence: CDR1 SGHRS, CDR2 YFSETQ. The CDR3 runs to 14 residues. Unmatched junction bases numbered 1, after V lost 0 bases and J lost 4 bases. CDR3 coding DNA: TGCGCCAGCAGCTTGGAACAGGGGGCAGATACGCAGTATTTT. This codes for CASSLEQGADTQYF.

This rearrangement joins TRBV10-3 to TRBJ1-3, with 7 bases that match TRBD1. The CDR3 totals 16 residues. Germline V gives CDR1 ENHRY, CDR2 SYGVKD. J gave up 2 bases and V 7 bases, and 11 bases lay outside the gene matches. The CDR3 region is CAITDPGQTTGNTIYF. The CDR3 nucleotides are TGTGCCATCACTGACCCGGGACAGACCACTGGAAACACCATATATTTT.

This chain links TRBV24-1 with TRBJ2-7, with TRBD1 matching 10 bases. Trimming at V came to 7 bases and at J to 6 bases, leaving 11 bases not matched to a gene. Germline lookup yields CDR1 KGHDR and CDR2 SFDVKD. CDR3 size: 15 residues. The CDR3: CATSGWGTGEGEQYF. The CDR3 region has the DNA TGTGCCACCAGCGGATGGGGGACAGGGGAAGGCGAGCAGTACTTC.

CDR3 sequence reads: CASSDFYEQYF. CDR3 nucleotide sequence: TGTGCCAGCAGTGACTTTTACGAGCAGTACTTC. V and J are TRBV2 and TRBJ2-7; no firm D call. The CDR3 is made up of 11 amino acids. Germline lookup yields CDR1 SNHLY and CDR2 FYNNEI. V shed 3 bases and J shed 4 bases, with 4 bases lying between them. Together with reference TRBV2 and TRBJ2-7, the CDR3 gives the full variable domain: EPEVTQTPSHQVTQMGQEVILRCVPISNHLYFYWYRQILGQKVEFLVSFYNNEISEKSEIFDDQFSVERPDGSNFTLKIRSTKLEDSAMYFCASSDFYEQYFGPGTRLTVT.

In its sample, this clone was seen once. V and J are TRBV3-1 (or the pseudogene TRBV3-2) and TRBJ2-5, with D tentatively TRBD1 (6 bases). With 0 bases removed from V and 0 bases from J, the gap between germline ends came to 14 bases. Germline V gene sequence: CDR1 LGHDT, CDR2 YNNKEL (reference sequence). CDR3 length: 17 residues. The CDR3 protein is CASSQDRGQGYQETQYF. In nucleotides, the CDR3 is TGTGCCAGCAGCCAAGATCGAGGCCAGGGGTACCAAGAGACCCAGTACTTC.

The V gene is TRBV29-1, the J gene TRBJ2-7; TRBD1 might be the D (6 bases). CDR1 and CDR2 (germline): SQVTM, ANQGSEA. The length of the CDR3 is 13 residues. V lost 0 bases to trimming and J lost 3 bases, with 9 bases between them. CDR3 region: CSVEDKQGYEQYF. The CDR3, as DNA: TGCAGCGTTGAAGACAAACAGGGCTACGAGCAGTACTTC.

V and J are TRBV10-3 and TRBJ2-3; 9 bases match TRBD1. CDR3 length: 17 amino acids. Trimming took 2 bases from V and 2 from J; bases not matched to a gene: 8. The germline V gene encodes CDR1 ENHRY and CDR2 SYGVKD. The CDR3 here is CAISELGGQGVTDTQYF. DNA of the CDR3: TGTGCCATCAGTGAGCTTGGGGGACAGGGAGTCACAGATACGCAGTATTTT.

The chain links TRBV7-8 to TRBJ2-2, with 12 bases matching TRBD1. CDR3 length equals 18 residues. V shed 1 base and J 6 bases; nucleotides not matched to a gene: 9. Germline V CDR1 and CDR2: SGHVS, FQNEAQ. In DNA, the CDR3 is TGTGCCAGCAGCTTAGTGTGGGGACAGGGGGCTCGGGCCGGGGAGCTGTTTTTT. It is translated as CASSLVWGQGARAGELFF. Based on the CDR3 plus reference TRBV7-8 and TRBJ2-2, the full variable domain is GAGVSQSPRYKVAKRGQDVALRCDPISGHVSLFWYQQALGQGPEFLTYFQNEAQLDKSGLPSDRFFAERPEGSVSTLKIQRTQQEDSAVYLCASSLVWGQGARAGELFFGEGSRLTVL.

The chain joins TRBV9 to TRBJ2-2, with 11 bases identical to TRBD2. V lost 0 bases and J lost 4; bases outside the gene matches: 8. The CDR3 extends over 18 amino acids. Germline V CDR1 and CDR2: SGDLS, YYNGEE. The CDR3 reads CASSVGPSGGPTTGELFF. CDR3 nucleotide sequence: TGTGCCAGCAGCGTAGGGCCTAGCGGGGGGCCGACCACCGGGGAGCTGTTTTTT.